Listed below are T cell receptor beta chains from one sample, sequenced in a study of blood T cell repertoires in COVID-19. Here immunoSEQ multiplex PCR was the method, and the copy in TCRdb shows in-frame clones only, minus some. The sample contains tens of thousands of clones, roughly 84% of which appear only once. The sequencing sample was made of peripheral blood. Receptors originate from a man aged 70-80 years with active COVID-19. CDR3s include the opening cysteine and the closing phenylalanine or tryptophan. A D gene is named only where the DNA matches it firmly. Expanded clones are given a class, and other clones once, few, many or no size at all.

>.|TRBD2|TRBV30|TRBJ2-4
CAWKGLATKNIQYF
TGTGCCTGGAAGGGACTAGCCACCAAAAACATTCAGTACTTC
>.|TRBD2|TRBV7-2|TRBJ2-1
CASSRFSGRTNNEQFF
TGTGCCAGCAGCAGATTTAGCGGGAGAACTAACAATGAGCAGTTCTTC
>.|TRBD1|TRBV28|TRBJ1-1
CASSLSDRGEAFF
TGTGCCAGCAGTTTATCAGACAGGGGTGAAGCTTTCTTT
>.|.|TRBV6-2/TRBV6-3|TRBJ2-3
CASSYELDAFSTDTQYF
TGTGCCAGCAGTTACGAACTAGACGCCTTTAGCACAGATACGCAGTATTTT
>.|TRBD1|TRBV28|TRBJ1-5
CASSPPGQGTSSRDF
TGTGCCAGCAGCCCTCCGGGACAGGGGACTTCATCCAGGGATTTT
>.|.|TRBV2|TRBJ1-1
CASTGQSNTEAFF
TGTGCCAGCACCGGACAGTCGAACACTGAAGCTTTCTTT
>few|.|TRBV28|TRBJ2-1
CASSLTANNEQFF
TGTGCCAGCAGTTTAACAGCCAACAATGAGCAGTTCTTC
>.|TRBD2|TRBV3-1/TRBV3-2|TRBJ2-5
CASSQGLAGGTQYF
TGTGCCAGTAGCCAAGGACTAGCGGGAGGGACCCAGTACTTC
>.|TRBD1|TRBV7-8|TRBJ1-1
CASSPGQGVTEAFF
TGTGCCAGCAGCCCAGGACAGGGGGTCACTGAAGCTTTCTTT
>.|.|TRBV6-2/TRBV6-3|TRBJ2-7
CASSSPHEGVWSF
TGTGCCAGCAGTTCCCCCCATGAGGGGGTCTGGAGCTTC
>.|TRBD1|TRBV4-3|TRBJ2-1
CASSQEISQGAYNEQFF
TGCGCCAGCAGCCAAGAAATTTCACAGGGGGCGTACAATGAGCAGTTCTTC
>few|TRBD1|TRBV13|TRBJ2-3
CASSLTGDTDTQYF
TGTGCCAGCAGCTTAACAGGGGACACAGATACGCAGTATTTT
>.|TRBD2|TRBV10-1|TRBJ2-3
CASGPAGGTYTQYF
TGCGCCAGTGGCCCCGCGGGGGGGACATATACGCAGTATTTT
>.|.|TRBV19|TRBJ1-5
CASSSNRGLQPQHF
TGTGCCAGTAGTTCAAATAGAGGGCTTCAGCCCCAGCATTTT
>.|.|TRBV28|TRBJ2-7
CASSLTAGVAYEQYF
TGTGCCAGCAGTTTAACGGCGGGCGTAGCCTACGAGCAGTACTTC
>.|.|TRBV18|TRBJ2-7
CASSPWRGDRASEQYF
TGTGCCAGCTCACCATGGCGGGGGGACAGGGCTTCCGAGCAGTACTTC
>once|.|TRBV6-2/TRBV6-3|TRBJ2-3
CASSDAGNSDTQYF
TGTGCCAGCAGCGACGCAGGGAATTCAGATACGCAGTATTTT
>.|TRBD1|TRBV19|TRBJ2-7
CASSIRSDRAYYEQYF
TGTGCCAGTAGTATACGGTCGGACAGGGCCTACTACGAGCAGTACTTC
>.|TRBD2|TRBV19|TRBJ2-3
CASSIDFGSGSVADTQYF
TGTGCCAGTAGTATAGATTTCGGTAGCGGGAGTGTCGCAGATACGCAGTATTTT
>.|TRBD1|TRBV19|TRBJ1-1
CASMYDRVGKTEAFF
TGTGCCAGTATGTACGACAGGGTCGGGAAAACTGAAGCTTTCTTT
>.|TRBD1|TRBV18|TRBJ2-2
CASSPPGQRNTGELFF
TGTGCCAGCTCACCCCCGGGACAGCGGAACACCGGGGAGCTGTTTTTT
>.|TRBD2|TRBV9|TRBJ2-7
CASSVEGSGRVGSGYEQYF
TGTGCCAGCAGCGTAGAGGGTAGCGGGAGGGTCGGCTCGGGCTACGAGCAGTACTTC
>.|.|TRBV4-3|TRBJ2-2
CASSRVQGQFTGELFF
TGCGCCAGCAGCCGGGTTCAAGGACAATTCACCGGGGAGCTGTTTTTT
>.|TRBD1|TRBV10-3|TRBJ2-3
CAISESGQGFTDTQYF
TGTGCCATCAGTGAGTCGGGACAGGGGTTCACAGATACGCAGTATTTT